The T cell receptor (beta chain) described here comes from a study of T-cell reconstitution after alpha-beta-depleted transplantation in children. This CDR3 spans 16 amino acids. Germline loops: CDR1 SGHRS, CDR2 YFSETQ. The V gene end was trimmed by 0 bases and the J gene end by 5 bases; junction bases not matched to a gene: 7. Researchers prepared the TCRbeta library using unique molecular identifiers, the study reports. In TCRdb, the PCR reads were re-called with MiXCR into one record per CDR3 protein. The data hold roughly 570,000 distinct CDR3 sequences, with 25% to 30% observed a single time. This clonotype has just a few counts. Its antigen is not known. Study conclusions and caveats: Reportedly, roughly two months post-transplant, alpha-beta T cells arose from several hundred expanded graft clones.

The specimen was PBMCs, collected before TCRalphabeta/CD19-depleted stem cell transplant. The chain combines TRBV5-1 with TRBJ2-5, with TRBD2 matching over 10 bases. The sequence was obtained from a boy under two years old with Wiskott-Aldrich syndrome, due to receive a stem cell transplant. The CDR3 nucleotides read TGCGCCAGCAGCTTGGTTCCAGCGGGAGGGATGGAGACCCAGTACTTC. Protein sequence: CASSLVPAGGMETQYF. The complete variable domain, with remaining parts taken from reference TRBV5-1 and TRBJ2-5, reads KAGVTQTPRYLIKTRGQQVTLSCSPISGHRSVSWYQQTPGQGLQFLFEYFSETQRNKGNFPGRFSGRQFSNSRSEMNVSTLELGDSALYLCASSLVPAGGMETQYFGPGTRLLVL.